The subject of this entry is one T cell receptor beta chain. Its antigen is undetermined. The data are from a study of CXCR3-negative and CXCR3-positive naive CD8 T cells. Regarding the study as a whole: Partially decreased CXCR3 expression was recorded after cryopreservation, and fresh PBMCs were used in most assays. Memory CD8+ cells had much lower diversity, and both naive subsets had comparably high diversity.

Germline V CDR1 and CDR2: SSHAT, FNYEAQ (reference sequence). CDR3 length equals 13 residues. Carrying UMI labels, the TRB cDNA libraries were prepared through 5' RACE. With the 5' RACE reads reprocessed, TCRdb shows one record per CDR3 protein and no DNA. This repertoire includes some 45,000 distinct CDR3 sequences. The V and J genes are TRBV7-7 and TRBJ2-7; TCRdb selects TRBD1, and the lack of DNA leaves this call unchecked. This TCR came from a human donor in good health. Some clones in this sample may be carry-over from other donors' samples. Sample: naive CXCR3- CD8+ T cells from blood. Subset of the sample: CD45RO-CCR7+CD27+CD95- naive CD8+ T cells lacking CXCR3 (TNR3-). CDR3 in amino acids: CASSLGQGNEQYF.